This record looks at one T cell receptor (beta chain) sequence and its context. V was clipped by 3 bases and J by 5 bases; unmatched bases: 10. The CDR3 is 16 residues long. CDR1 and CDR2 (germline): SGHDN, FVKESK. Researchers prepared the TCRbeta library using unique molecular identifiers, the study reports. From the PCR reads, TCRdb called clonotypes with MiXCR, one entry per CDR3 protein. The sample has about 350,000 distinct CDR3 sequences, about an eighth seen once; the top ten hold around 4.1%. The sample belongs to a study of T-cell reconstitution after alpha-beta-depleted transplantation in children.

The sequencing here drew on PBMCs, taken from the stem cell graft. The chain carries TRBV14 and TRBJ2-1; 7 nucleotides align to TRBD1. This receptor was identified in a human donor who donated a stem cell graft to a child with Fanconi anemia. The CDR3 sequence is CASSHLGQRFNNEQFF. The CDR3 region has the DNA TGTGCCAGCAGCCACCTGGGACAGAGATTTAACAATGAGCAGTTCTTC.